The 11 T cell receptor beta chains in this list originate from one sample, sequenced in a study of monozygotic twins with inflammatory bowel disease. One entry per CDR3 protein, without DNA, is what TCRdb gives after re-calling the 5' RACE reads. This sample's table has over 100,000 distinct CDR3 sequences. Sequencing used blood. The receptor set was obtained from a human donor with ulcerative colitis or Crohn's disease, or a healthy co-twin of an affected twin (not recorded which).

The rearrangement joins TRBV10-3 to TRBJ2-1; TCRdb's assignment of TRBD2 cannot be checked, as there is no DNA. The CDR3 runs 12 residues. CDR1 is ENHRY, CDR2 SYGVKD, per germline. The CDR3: CAVAGGFNEQFF.

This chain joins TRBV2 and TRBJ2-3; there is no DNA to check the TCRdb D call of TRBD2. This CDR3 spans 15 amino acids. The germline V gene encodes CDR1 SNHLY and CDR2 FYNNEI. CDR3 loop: CASSAGRPSTDTQYF.

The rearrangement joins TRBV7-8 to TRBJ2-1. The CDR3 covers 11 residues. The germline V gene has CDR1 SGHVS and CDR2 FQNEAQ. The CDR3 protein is CASSLAKEQFF.

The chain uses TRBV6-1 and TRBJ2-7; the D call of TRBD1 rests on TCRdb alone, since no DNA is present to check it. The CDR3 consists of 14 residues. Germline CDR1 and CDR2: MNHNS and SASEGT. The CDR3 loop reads CASSSDRAGSEQYF.

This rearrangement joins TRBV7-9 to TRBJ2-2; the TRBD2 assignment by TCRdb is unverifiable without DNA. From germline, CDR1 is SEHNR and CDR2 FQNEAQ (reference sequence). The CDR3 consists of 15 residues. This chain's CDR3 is CASSLDWRFTGELFF.

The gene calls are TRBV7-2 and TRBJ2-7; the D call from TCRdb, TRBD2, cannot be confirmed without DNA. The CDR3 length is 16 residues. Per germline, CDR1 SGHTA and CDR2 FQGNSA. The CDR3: CASSPFVAGRFYEQYF.

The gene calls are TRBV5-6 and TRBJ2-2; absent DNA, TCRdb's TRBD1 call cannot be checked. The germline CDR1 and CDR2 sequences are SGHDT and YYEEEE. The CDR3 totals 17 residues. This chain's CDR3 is CASSLIPGQARAGELFF.

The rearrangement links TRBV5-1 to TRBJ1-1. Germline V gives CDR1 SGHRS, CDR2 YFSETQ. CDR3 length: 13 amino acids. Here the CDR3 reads CASRLDPNTEAFF.

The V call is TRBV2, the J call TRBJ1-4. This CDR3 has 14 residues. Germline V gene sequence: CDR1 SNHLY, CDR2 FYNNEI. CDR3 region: CASSVEGSAEKLFF.

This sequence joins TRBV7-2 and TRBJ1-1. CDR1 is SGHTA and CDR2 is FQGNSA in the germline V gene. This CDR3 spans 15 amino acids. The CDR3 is CASSAWTAANTEAFF.

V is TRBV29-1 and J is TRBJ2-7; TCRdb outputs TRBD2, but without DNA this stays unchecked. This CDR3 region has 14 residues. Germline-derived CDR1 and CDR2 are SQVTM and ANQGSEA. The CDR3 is CSVRGASGSYEQYF.